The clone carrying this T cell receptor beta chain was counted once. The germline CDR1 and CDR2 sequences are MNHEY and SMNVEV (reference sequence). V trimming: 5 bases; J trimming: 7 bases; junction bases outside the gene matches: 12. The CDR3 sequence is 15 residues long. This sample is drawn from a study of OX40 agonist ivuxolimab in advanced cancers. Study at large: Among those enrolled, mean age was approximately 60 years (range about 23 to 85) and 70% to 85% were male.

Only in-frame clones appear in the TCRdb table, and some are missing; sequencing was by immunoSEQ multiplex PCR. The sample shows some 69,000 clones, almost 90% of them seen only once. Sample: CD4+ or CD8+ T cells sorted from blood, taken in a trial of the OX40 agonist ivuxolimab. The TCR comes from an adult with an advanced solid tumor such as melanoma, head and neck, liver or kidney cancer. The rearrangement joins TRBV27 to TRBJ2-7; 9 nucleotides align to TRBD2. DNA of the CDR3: TGTGCCAGCAGTCGACCAAGGAGCGGGAGGAGGGAGCAGTACTTC. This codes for CASSRPRSGRREQYF.